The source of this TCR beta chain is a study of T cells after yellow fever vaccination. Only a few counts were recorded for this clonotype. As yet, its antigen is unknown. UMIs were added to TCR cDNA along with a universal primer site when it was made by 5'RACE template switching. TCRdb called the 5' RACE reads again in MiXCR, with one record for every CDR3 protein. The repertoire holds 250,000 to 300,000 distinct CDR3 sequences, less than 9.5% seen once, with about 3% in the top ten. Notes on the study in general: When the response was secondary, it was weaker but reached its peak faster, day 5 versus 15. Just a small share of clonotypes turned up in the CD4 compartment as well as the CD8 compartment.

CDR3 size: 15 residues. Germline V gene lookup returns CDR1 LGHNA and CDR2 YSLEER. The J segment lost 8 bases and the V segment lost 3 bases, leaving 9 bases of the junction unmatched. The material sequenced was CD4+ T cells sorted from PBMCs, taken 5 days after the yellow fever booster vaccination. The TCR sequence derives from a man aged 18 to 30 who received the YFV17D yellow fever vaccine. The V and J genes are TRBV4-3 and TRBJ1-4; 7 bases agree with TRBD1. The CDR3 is CASSQSRGGYEKLFF. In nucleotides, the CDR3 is TGCGCCAGCAGCCAGAGTCGAGGGGGCTACGAAAAACTGTTTTTT.